This TCR beta chain was captured by sequencing in a study of siplizumab effects on memory and regulatory T cells. Notes on the study in general: The diversity of naive T cells seemed greater than that of memory cells, and their alloresponse contribution seemed major. Suppression by proliferating Tregs derived from siplizumab cultures was not verified. Unstimulated subsets contained matches for only a minor fraction of alloreactive clones.

Trimming removed 0 bases from V and 2 bases from J, with 11 bases in between. CDR3 length: 15 amino acids. Per the germline V gene, CDR1 is SGHRS and CDR2 is YFSETQ. Donor pairs, a few in total, had unstimulated naive, memory, effector memory and TEMRA subsets sequenced. Concerning this clone: Its antigen is still unknown.

Measured with immunoSEQ multiplex PCR; TCRdb has only the in-frame clones, and not every one. The data hold 40,000 to 45,000 clones, with about 90% observed a single time. Material: naive CD4+ T cells sorted from blood. This sequence originates from a human donor in good health. This chain joins TRBV5-1 and TRBJ1-1; D might be TRBD1 (5 bases). The DNA of the CDR3 is TGCGCCAGCAGCTTGGCGGGGGATTTTAACACTGAAGCTTTCTTT. This translates into CASSLAGDFNTEAFF.